The sequence of this T cell receptor beta chain was determined in a study of T cells in Graves' hyperthyroidism and ophthalmopathy (dated by TCRdb to the late 2010s). Regarding the complete study: TCR V-J signatures able to tell the groups apart were searched for in a discovery cohort of 100 or so patients, of whom over 40 had Graves' ophthalmopathy and 55 to 60 had stable Graves' hyperthyroidism. Prospective prediction of ophthalmopathy was tested in an independent validation cohort consisting of fewer than 20 hyperthyroidism patients and more than 15 patients who later progressed to ophthalmopathy. The 95 to 100 discovery patients were randomly divided into training and test sets at a 7:3 ratio. The study also compared thyroid tissue and blood T-cell repertoires from about 6 Graves' hyperthyroidism patients. After blood sampling, hyperthyroidism patients were treated with methimazole at a starting dose of 30 mg daily, and ophthalmopathy patients were treated with high-dose intravenous methylprednisolone. TCR Vbeta CDR3 sequencing of roughly 140 peripheral blood samples (under 45 ophthalmopathy, under 80 hyperthyroidism and some 17 progressor patients) is reported in the paper.

Stable Graves' hyperthyroidism was defined as no progression to ophthalmopathy during 18 months of follow-up. Hyperthyroidism patients were newly diagnosed, with disease duration under 2 months, and aged 18 to 65 years. Patients with uncontrolled infections, other autoimmune diseases, pregnancy or lactation were excluded. Clinical symptoms, serum thyroxine and TRAb, thyroid ultrasound, and orbital computed tomography formed the basis for the diagnoses. Total RNA was extracted with Trizol reagent, and quality was checked on an Agilent 2100 Bioanalyzer. What the work shows at the level of the full study, not this receptor alone: Blood samples also contained most of the expanded thyroid clonotypes (frequency above 0.001), which suggests that blood repertoires may reflect thyroid immune responses. No statistical method was used to fix the sample size in advance, and group allocation was not hidden from the investigators. In validation, progression to ophthalmopathy was predicted by the model with 70.59% sensitivity and 72% to 85% specificity, a median of 6.5 months before onset. A 13 V-J signature model separated ophthalmopathy from stable hyperthyroidism, with approximately 87% sensitivity and about 81% specificity in cross-validation and 80%/75% in testing.

This clonotype turned up a few times. Its antigen specificity is not known. Base qualities are not provided; no much larger clone lies one nucleotide away. From the germline V gene (reference sequence), CDR1 is SEHNR and CDR2 is FQNEAQ. From its cysteine to its phenylalanine, the CDR3 spans 16 amino acids. CDR3 DNA only is kept here, 48 bases in frame from base 1. Trimming removed 5 bases from V and 4 bases from J, leaving 20 bases between the germline ends. TCR beta CDR3 regions were amplified from RNA transcripts. The TCR CDR3 was subjected to a first round of RT-PCR using the HTBI primer set and the Qiagen OneStep RT-PCR kit. Libraries were constructed in a second round of multiplex PCR, after which size selection and purification were performed. The libraries were sequenced on an Illumina HiSeq2000 using paired-end 100 bp reads. The authors processed their data as follows. Raw data were processed with SOAPnuke, discarding reads with adapters, uncalled bases, mean Phred below 15, or no exact constant-primer or identifier match. COPE v1.2.5 was used to merge the high-quality paired reads, and each unique nucleotide sequence was defined as a clonotype. MiTCR v1.1 was used to align clonotypes to the IMGT TRBV, TRBD and TRBJ reference segments. The analysis was restricted to V-J combinations with a frequency above 0.0001, which together covered around 99% of the repertoires. A TCS score was defined as the ratio of F50 (clonal expansion) to E x V (chaos), with BLOSUM62-based TCRdist applied between CDR3 peptides within each V-J. Welch's t-statistics and random forest reduced just over 500 V-J features to 13, which were used in a naive Bayes classifier (R e1071). In TCRdb, the public reads were trimmed at Q25 with fastp and aligned with MiXCR, with productive beta chains retained. Merged by CDR3 protein, the rows form single entries marked with the most common genes and DNA. The V and J calls here are based on TCRdb, not the publication. This sample comprises about 540,000 distinct CDR3 sequences, under 60% of them detected only once. 8% to 8.5% of the sample is taken by the ten largest.

The sequenced material came from peripheral blood or thyroid tissue (not recorded which). This TCR derives from a woman aged 18-30 years with Graves' hyperthyroidism. Donor details come from another sample of the same person, matched by shared clones. The V and J genes are TRBV7-9 and TRBJ1-1; the D gene is not confidently resolved. The DNA is TGTGCCAGCAGCCCCCCCAGTGAGGGCCCCAGCACTGAAGCTTTCTTT. It specifies CASSPPSEGPSTEAFF.